The entry below describes one T cell receptor (beta chain). Its antigen is not known. Germline CDR1 reads DFQATT; CDR2 reads SNEGSKA (reference sequence). The CDR3 sequence is 15 residues long. The sample belongs to a study of monozygotic twins with inflammatory bowel disease. Study-level results: Healthy co-twins had higher TCRbeta inverse Simpson diversity than their IBD twins. Part of the variability in patient repertoires may have come from differing immunosuppressive treatments. IBD patients shared fewer clonotypes with other individuals than healthy twins, especially patients with disease activity signs.

Each UMI, carrying a 6-nucleotide sample barcode, came from template switching. TCRdb reanalyzed the 5' RACE reads and collapses them to one entry per CDR3 protein, without DNA. This sample's table has a few hundred thousand distinct CDR3 sequences. This clonotype was obtained from a human donor with ulcerative colitis or Crohn's disease, or a healthy co-twin of an affected twin (not recorded which). The J gene is TRBJ1-5, the V gene TRBV20-1; TCRdb names TRBD1, which stays unverified in the absence of DNA. The material sequenced was blood. The CDR3 here is CSAIETGRDNQPQHF.